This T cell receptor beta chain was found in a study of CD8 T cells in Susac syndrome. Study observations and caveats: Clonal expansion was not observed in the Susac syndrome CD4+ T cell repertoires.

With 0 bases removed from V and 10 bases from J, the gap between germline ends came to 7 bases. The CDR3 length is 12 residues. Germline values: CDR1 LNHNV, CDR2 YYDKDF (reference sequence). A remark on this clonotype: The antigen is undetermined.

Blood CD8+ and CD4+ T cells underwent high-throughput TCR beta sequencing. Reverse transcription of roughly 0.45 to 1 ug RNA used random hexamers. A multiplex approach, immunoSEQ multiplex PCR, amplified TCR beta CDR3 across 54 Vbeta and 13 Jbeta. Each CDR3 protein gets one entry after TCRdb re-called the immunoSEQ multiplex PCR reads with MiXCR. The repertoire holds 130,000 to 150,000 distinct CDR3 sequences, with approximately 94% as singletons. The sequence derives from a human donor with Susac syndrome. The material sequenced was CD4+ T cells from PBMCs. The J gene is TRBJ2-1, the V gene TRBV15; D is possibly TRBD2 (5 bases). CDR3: CATSRDRGEQFF. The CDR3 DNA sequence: TGTGCCACCAGCAGAGACCGGGGAGAGCAGTTCTTC.